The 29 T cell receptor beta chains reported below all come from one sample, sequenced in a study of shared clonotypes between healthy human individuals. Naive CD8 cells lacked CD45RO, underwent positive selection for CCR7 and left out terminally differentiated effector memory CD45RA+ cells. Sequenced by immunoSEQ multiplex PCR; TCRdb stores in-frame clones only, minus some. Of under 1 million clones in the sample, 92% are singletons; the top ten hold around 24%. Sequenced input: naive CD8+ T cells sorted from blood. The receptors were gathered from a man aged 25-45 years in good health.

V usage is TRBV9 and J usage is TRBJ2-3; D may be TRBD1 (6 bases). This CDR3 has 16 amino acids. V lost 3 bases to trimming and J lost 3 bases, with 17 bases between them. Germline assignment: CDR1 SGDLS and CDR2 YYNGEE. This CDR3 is CASSAGGPWPTDTQYF. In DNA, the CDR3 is TGTGCCAGCAGCGCTGGGGGCCCATGGCCAACAGATACGCAGTATTTT.

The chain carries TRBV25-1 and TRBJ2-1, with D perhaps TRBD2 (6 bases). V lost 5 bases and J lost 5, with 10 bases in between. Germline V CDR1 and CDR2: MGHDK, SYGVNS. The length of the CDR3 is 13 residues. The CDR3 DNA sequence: TGTGCCAGCAGTCCAGGACTACACAATGAGCAGTTCTTC. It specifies CASSPGLHNEQFF.

The CDR3 reads CASSYGAGGELFF. DNA of the CDR3: TGTGCCAGCAGTTACGGGGCCGGCGGGGAGCTGTTTTTT. The V and J genes are TRBV6-5 and TRBJ2-2; a weak D match, TRBD1 (5 bases). Deletions cut 2 bases from V and 7 bases from J, with 8 bases between. The germline V gene has CDR1 MNHEY and CDR2 SVGAGI. CDR3 size: 13 residues.

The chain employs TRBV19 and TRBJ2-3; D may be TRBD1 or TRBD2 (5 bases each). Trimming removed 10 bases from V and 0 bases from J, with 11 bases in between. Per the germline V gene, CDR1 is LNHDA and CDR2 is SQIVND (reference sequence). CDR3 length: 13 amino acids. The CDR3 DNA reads TGTGCCACTTATTGGGGGAGCACAGATACGCAGTATTTT. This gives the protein CATYWGSTDTQYF.

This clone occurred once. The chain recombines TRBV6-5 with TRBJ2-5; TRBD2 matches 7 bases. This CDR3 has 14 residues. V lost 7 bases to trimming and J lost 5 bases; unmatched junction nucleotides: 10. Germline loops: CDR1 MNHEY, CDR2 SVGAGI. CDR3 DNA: TGTGCCAGCACCCTCGGGAAGGGAGGGGAGACCCAGTACTTC. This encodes CASTLGKGGETQYF.

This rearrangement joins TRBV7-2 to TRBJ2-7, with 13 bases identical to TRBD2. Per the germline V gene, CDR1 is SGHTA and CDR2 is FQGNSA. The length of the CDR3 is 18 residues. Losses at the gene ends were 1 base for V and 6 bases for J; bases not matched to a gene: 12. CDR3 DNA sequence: TGTGCCAGCAGCTTAGTTAGGACTAGCGGGAGTGGTTCTTTCGAGCAGTACTTC. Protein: CASSLVRTSGSGSFEQYF.

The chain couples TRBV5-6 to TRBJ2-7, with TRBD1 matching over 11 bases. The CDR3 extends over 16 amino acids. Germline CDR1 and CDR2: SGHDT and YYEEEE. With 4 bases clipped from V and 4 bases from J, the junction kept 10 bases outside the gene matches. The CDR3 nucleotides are TGTGCCAGCAGCCCGGAGGACAGGGGGCATGGGTACGAGCAGTACTTC. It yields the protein CASSPEDRGHGYEQYF. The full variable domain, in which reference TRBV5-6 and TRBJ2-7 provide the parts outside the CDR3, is DAGVTQSPTHLIKTRGQQVTLRCSPKSGHDTVSWYQQALGQGPQFIFQYYEEEERQRGNFPDRFSGHQFPNYSSELNVNALLLGDSALYLCASSPEDRGHGYEQYFGPGTRLTVT.

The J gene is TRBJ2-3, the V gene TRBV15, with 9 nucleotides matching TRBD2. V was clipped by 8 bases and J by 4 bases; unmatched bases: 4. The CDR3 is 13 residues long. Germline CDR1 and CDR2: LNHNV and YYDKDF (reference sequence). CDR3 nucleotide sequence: TGTGCCACCGGGACTAGCCGCGCAGATACGCAGTATTTT. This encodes CATGTSRADTQYF. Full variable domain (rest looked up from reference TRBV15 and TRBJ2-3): DAMVIQNPRYQVTQFGKPVTLSCSQTLNHNVMYWYQQKSSQAPKLLFHYYDKDFNNEADTPDNFQSRRPNTSFCFLDIRSPGLGDTAMYLCATGTSRADTQYFGPGTRLTVL.

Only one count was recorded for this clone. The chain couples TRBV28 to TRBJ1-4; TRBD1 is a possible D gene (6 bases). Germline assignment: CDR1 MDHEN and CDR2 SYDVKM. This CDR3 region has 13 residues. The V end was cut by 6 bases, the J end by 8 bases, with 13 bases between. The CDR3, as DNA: TGTGCCAGCAGCATTCAGGGGCGGGAAAAACTGTTTTTT. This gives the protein CASSIQGREKLFF.

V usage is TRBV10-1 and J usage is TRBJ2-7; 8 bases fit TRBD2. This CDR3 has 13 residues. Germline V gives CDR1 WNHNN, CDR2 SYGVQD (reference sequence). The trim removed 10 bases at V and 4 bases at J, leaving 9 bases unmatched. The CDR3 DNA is TGCGCCACTTCAGCGGGAGTTGCTTACGAGCAGTACTTC. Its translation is CATSAGVAYEQYF.

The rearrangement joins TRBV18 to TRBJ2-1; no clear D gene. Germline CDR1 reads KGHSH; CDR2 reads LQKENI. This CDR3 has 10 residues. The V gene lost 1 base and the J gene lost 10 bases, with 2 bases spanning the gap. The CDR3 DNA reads TGTGCCAGCTCACCACGCGAGCAGTTCTTC. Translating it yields CASSPREQFF.

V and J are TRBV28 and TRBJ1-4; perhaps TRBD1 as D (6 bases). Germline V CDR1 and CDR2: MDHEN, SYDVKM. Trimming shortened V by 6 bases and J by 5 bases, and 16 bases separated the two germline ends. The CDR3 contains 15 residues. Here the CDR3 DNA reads TGTGCCAGCAGCCTGTTGTACAGGGAGAATGAAAAACTGTTTTTT. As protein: CASSLLYRENEKLFF.

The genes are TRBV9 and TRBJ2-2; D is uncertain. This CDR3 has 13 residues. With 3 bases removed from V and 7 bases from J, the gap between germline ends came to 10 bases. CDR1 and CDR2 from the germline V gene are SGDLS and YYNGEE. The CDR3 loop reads CASSAPSGGELFF. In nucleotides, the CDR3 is TGTGCCAGCAGCGCTCCCTCGGGCGGGGAGCTGTTTTTT.

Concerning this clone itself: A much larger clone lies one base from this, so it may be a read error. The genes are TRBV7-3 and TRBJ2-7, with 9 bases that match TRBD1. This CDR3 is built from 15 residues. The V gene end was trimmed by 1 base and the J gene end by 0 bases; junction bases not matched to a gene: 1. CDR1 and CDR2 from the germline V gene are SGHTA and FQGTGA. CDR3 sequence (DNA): TGTGCCAGCAGCTTAAAGGGACAGGGCTCCTACGAGCAGTACTTC. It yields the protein CASSLKGQGSYEQYF.

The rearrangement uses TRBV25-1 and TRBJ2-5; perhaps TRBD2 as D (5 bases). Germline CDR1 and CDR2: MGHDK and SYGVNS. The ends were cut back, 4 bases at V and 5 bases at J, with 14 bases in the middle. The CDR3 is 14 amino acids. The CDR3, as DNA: TGTGCCAGCAGTGTGGTGGGAGTGGGGGAGACCCAGTACTTC. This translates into CASSVVGVGETQYF.

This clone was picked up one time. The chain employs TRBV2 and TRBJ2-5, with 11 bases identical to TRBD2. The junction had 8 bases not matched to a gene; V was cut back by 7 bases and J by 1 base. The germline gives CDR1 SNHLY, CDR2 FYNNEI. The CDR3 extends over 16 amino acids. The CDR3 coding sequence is TGTGCCAGCATGTGGCTAGCGGGAGGCCTCCAAGAGACCCAGTACTTC. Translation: CASMWLAGGLQETQYF. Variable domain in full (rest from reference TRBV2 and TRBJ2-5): EPEVTQTPSHQVTQMGQEVILRCVPISNHLYFYWYRQILGQKVEFLVSFYNNEISEKSEIFDDQFSVERPDGSNFTLKIRSTKLEDSAMYFCASMWLAGGLQETQYFGPGTRLLVL.

The CDR3 DNA reads as TGTGCCAGCACCCCCGGGGGGTCGGCTAACAATGAGCAGTTCTTC. Translation: CASTPGGSANNEQFF. This rearrangement joins TRBV9 to TRBJ2-1; 7 bases map to TRBD2. Germline CDR1 is SGDLS and CDR2 is YYNGEE. The CDR3 loop spans 15 amino acids. Losses at the gene ends were 6 bases for V and 5 bases for J; bases not matched to a gene: 11.

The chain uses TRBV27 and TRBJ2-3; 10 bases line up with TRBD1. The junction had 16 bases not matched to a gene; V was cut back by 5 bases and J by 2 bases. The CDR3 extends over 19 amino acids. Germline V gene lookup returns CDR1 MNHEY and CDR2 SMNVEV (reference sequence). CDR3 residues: CASSPQDRGLGWTTDTQYF. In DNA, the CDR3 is TGTGCCAGCAGTCCCCAAGACAGGGGGCTGGGCTGGACCACAGATACGCAGTATTTT.

The CDR3 DNA reads TGCGCCAGCAGTCAATCGGAGGGGGTTAGGTACGAGCAGTACTTC. This gives the protein CASSQSEGVRYEQYF. The J gene is TRBJ2-7, the V gene TRBV23-1; D may correspond to TRBD1 or TRBD2 (6 bases each). TRBV23-1 is placed among ORFs of uncertain function. The CDR3 has 15 residues. V lost 0 bases and J 4 bases, leaving 13 bases between the germline ends.

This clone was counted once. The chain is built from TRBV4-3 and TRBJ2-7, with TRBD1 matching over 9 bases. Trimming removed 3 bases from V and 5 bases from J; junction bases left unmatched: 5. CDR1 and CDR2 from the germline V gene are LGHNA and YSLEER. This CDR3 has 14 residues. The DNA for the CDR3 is TGCGCCAGCAGCCACCGGGACAGGGAACACGAGCAGTACTTC. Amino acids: CASSHRDREHEQYF.

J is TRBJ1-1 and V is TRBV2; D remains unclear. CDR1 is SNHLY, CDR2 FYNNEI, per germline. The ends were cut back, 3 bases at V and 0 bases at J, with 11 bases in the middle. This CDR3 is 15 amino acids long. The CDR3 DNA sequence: TGTGCCAGCAGTGAGTTAGGGCGCATGAACACTGAAGCTTTCTTT. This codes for CASSELGRMNTEAFF.

The CDR3 nucleotides read TGTGCCAGCAGCTTAGAAGGGTCTGGGCTCAATCAGCCCCAGCATTTT. Translation gives CASSLEGSGLNQPQHF. This chain joins TRBV7-2 and TRBJ1-5; the D is unclear. The CDR3 length is 16 residues. Germline V gene data show CDR1 as SGHTA and CDR2 as FQGNSA. V lost 1 base and J 3 bases, leaving 13 bases between the germline ends.

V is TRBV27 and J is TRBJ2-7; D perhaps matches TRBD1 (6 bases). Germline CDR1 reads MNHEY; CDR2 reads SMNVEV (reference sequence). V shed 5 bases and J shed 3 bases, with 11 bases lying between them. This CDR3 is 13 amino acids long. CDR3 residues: CASSPRDNYEQYF. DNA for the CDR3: TGTGCCAGCAGTCCCCGGGACAACTACGAGCAGTACTTC.

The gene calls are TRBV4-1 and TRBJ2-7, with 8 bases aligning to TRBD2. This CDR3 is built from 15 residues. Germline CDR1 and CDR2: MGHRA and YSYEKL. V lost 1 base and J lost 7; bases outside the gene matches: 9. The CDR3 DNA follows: TGCGCCAGCAGCCAAGGTCATGGACTAGCCCTAGAGCAGTACTTC. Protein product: CASSQGHGLALEQYF.

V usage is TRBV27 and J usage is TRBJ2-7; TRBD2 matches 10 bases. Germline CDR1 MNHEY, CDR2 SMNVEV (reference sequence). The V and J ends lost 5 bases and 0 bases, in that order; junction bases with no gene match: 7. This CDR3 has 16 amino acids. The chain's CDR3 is CASSSLRTSGSYEQYF. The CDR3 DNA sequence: TGTGCCAGCAGTAGCCTGAGGACTAGCGGCTCCTACGAGCAGTACTTC.

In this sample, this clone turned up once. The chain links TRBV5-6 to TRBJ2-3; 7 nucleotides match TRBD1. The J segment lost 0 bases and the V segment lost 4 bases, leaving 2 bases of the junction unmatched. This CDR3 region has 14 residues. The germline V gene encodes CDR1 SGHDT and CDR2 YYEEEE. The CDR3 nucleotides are TGTGCCAGCAGCCGGGACAGCAGCACAGATACGCAGTATTTT. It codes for CASSRDSSTDTQYF.

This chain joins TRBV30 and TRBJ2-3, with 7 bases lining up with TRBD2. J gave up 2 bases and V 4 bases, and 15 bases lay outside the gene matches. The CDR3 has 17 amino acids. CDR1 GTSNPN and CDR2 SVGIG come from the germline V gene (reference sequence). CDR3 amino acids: CAWTLGAGDVYTDTQYF. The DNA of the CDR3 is TGTGCCTGGACCCTAGGGGCGGGAGACGTCTACACAGATACGCAGTATTTT.

The CDR3 nucleotides are TGTGCCTGCCCGGACAGGGCTTCCTACGAGCAGTACTTC. As protein: CACPDRASYEQYF. The J gene is TRBJ2-7, the V gene TRBV5-4; 8 bases match TRBD1. There are 13 residues in the CDR3. J lost 1 base, V lost 10 bases, and 7 bases had no gene match. Germline V CDR1 and CDR2: SGHNT, YYREEE (reference sequence).

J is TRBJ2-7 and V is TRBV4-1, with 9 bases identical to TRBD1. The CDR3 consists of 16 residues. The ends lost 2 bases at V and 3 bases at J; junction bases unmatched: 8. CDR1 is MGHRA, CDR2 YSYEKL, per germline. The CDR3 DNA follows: TGCGCCAGCAGCCAACTGGGACAGGGCTTGGGCTACGAGCAGTACTTC. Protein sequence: CASSQLGQGLGYEQYF.